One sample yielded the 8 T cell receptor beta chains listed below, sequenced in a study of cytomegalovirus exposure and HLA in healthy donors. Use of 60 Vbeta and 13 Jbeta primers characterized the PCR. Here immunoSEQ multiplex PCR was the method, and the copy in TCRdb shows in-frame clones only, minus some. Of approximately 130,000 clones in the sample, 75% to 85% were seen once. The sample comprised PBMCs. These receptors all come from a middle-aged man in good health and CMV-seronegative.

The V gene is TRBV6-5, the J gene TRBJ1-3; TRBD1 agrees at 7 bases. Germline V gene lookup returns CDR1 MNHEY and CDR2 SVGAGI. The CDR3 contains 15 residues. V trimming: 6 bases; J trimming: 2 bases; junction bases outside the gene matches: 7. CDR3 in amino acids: CASRPAGTAGNTIYF. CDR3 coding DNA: TGTGCCAGCAGACCCGCCGGGACAGCTGGAAACACCATATATTTT.

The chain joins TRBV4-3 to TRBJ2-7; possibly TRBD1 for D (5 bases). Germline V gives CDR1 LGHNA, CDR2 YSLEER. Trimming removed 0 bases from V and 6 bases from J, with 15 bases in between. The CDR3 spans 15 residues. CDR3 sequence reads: CASSQDLGQGGEQYF. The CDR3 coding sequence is TGCGCCAGCAGCCAAGATCTCGGGCAGGGCGGCGAGCAGTACTTC.

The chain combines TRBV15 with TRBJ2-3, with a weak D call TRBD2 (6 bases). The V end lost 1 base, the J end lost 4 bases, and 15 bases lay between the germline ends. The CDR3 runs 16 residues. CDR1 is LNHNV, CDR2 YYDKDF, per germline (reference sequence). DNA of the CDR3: TGTGCCACCAGCAGAGTTAAGACTAGAACCCCAGATACGCAGTATTTT. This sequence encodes CATSRVKTRTPDTQYF.

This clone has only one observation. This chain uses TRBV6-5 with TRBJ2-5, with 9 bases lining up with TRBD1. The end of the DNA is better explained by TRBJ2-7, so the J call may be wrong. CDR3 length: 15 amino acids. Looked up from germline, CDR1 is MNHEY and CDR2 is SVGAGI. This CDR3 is CASSYGTGTNYEQYF. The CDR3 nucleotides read TGTGCCAGCAGTTACGGGACAGGGACAAACTACGAGCAGTACTTC.

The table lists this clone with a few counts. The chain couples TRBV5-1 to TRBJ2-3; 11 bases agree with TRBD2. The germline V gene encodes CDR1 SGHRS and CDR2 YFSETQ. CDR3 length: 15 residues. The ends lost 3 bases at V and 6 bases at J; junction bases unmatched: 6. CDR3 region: CASSYSGGVGDTQYF. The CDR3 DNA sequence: TGCGCCAGCAGCTATAGCGGGGGGGTAGGGGATACGCAGTATTTT.

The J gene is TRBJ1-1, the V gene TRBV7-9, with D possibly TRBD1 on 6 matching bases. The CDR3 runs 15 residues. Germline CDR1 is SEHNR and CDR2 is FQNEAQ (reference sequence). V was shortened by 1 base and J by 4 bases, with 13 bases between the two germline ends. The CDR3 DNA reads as TGTGCCAGCAGCTTAGGGCAGGGGTTCGGCACTGAAGCTTTCTTT. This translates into CASSLGQGFGTEAFF. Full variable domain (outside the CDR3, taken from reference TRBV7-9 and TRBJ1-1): DTGVSQNPRHKITKRGQNVTFRCDPISEHNRLYWYRQTLGQGPEFLTYFQNEAQLEKSRLLSDRFSAERPKGSFSTLEIQRTEQGDSAMYLCASSLGQGFGTEAFFGQGTRLTVV.

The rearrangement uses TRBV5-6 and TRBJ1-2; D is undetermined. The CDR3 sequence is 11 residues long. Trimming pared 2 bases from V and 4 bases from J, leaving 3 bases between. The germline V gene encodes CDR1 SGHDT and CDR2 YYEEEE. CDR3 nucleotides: TGTGCCAGCAGCTTCGGCTATGGCTACACCTTC. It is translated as CASSFGYGYTF.

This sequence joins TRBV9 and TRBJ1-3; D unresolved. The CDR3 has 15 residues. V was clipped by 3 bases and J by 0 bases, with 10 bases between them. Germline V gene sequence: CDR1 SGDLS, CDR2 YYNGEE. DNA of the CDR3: TGTGCCAGCAGCGGGTTACAGAACTCTGGAAACACCATATATTTT. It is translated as CASSGLQNSGNTIYF.